By frequency, the clone carrying this T cell receptor (beta chain) registers medium-sized. Its antigen remains unidentified. Tens of thousands of genome equivalents of blood DNA were amplified for TRB. This sample stems from a study of T cell clusters in autoimmune cytopenias. Multiplex touch-down PCR amplified TRB using TRB-A and TRB-B pools in one tube. TCRdb re-called the multiplex PCR reads and catalogs CDR3 proteins one per entry, DNA excluded. The sample has about 8,100 distinct CDR3 sequences, and its top ten clones hold 5% to 6.5%. CDR3 length: 13 amino acids. Overall study findings and caveats: Physiological T cell clusters of healthy donors were apparently absent in primary autoimmune cytopenia patients. TRB repertoire shifts in secondary cytopenia and chronic lymphocytic leukemia mostly reflected lymphoma, not autoimmunity.

The source is a human donor with an autoimmune cytopenia or autoimmune hepatitis (not recorded which). The chain recombines TRBV12-3 or TRBV12-4 with TRBJ1-4; TCRdb lists TRBD1, though no DNA is available to test this call. Sequenced sample: peripheral blood. The CDR3 loop reads CASSTGQEGKLFF.